These 3 T cell receptor beta chains were all obtained from the same sample, sequenced in a study of OX40 agonist ivuxolimab in advanced cancers. Measured with immunoSEQ multiplex PCR; TCRdb has only the in-frame clones, and not every one. The table shows about 78,000 clones, with roughly four fifths occurring only once. Sequenced material: CD4+ or CD8+ T cells sorted from blood, taken in a trial of the OX40 agonist ivuxolimab. The source is an adult with an advanced solid tumor such as melanoma, head and neck, liver or kidney cancer.

The chain carries TRBV6-5 and TRBJ2-1; D is possibly TRBD1 or TRBD2 (5 bases each). Looked up from germline, CDR1 is MNHEY and CDR2 is SVGAGI. Trimming shortened V by 5 bases and J by 5 bases, and 13 bases separated the two germline ends. The CDR3 length is 14 residues. In DNA, the CDR3 is TGTGCCAGCAGTCCCGGGACCATGGACAATGAGCAGTTCTTC. Translating it yields CASSPGTMDNEQFF.

This clone was observed a single time. This chain connects TRBV7-9 to TRBJ2-5; possibly TRBD2 for D (7 bases). This CDR3 is 13 amino acids long. CDR1 and CDR2 from the germline V gene are SEHNR and FQNEAQ (reference sequence). V was cut by 5 bases and J by 5 bases, with 12 bases left in between. CDR3: CASSPRGAETQYF. CDR3 sequence (DNA): TGTGCCAGCAGCCCTCGGGGGGCGGAGACCCAGTACTTC.

DNA of the CDR3: TGTGCCAGTAGTATCCCTCGTAACAGGGCTTCGACTAATGAAAAACTGTTTTTT. It codes for CASSIPRNRASTNEKLFF. The J gene is TRBJ1-4, the V gene TRBV19; D might be TRBD1 (6 bases). Germline CDR1 LNHDA, CDR2 SQIVND (reference sequence). V shed 3 bases and J shed 2 bases, with 19 bases lying between them. This CDR3 comprises 18 residues.